A selection of T cell receptor beta chains follows, all from one sample in a study of blood T cell repertoires in COVID-19. Data came from immunoSEQ multiplex PCR; TCRdb stores just in-frame clones and leaves some out. The sample carries roughly 62,000 clones, around nine tenths recorded once. Material for sequencing was peripheral blood. Receptors were obtained from a human donor in a cohort sampled during active COVID-19. The CDR3 runs from the conserved cysteine through the conserved F or W. Fields, in order: J gene, V gene, D gene, clone size, CDR3 DNA, CDR3 protein. The D gene is left open where the match is weak. For some rows the clone size is stated as once, few or many, or as a class when expanded; others skip it.

>TRBJ1-5|TRBV19|TRBD1|-
TGTGCCAGTAGTATTAGGACAGGGGTTTATCAGCCCCAGCATTTT
CASSIRTGVYQPQHF
>TRBJ2-7|TRBV3-1/TRBV3-2|TRBD1|-
TGTGCCAGCAGCCAAGACCCCGGGACAGGGCCGGGCGAGCAGTACTTC
CASSQDPGTGPGEQYF
>TRBJ1-5|TRBV7-9|TRBD1|-
TGTGCCAGCAGCCCGACAGGGAATCAGCCCCAGCATTTT
CASSPTGNQPQHF
>TRBJ2-7|TRBV6-6|-|-
TGTGCCAGCAGTTACGGGGGGGAGCAGTACTTC
CASSYGGEQYF
>TRBJ2-3|TRBV10-3|-|-
TGTGCCATCCGTGCCGGGACTTTGAGCACAGATACGCAGTATTTT
CAIRAGTLSTDTQYF
>TRBJ2-1|TRBV6-2/TRBV6-3|TRBD1|-
TGTGCCAGCAGTTACTGGGCTGACAGGGTAAGAAACAATGAGCAGTTCTTC
CASSYWADRVRNNEQFF
>TRBJ2-1|TRBV27|-|-
TGTGCCAGAAGTTTAAGGGGGGGGTGGTCCTACAATGAGCAGTTCTTC
CARSLRGGWSYNEQFF
>TRBJ1-6|TRBV6-6|TRBD1|-
TGTGCCAGCAGTCTCTTGGGGGGGACAGGGAAAAGTAATTCACCCCTCCACTTT
CASSLLGGTGKSNSPLHF
>TRBJ1-4|TRBV5-1|TRBD1|-
TGCGCCAGCAGCTTATTTGGGACAGCTAATGAAAAACTGTTTTTT
CASSLFGTANEKLFF
>TRBJ2-1|TRBV4-1|TRBD2|-
TGCGCCAGCAGCCAGACCGGGACTAGCGGTTACAATGAGCAGTTCTTC
CASSQTGTSGYNEQFF
>TRBJ2-1|TRBV29-1|-|-
TGCAGCGTACGACTAGGCTACAATGAGCAGTTCTTC
CSVRLGYNEQFF
>TRBJ1-5|TRBV5-1|-|-
TGCGCCAGCAGCTTGGGTGCGGATCAGCCCCAGCATTTT
CASSLGADQPQHF
>TRBJ2-4|TRBV25-1|-|-
TGTGCCAGCAGTGAAGTACCCACAGGAAACATTCAGTACTTC
CASSEVPTGNIQYF
>TRBJ2-2|TRBV28|TRBD1|-
TGTGCCAGCAGTAACACAGGGGGCACCGGGGAGCTGTTTTTT
CASSNTGGTGELFF
>TRBJ1-6|TRBV20-1|TRBD1|once
TGCAGTGCTAGTAGCCCACAGGGGATGGGTTCACCCCTCCACTTT
CSASSPQGMGSPLHF
>TRBJ1-3|TRBV4-2|TRBD1|-
TGTGCCAGCAGCCAAGTACAGGGGACAGGAAACACCATATATTTT
CASSQVQGTGNTIYF
>TRBJ1-4|TRBV14|-|-
TGTGCCAGCAGCCAACACCAGGGCAGTGAAAAACTGTTTTTT
CASSQHQGSEKLFF
>TRBJ1-5|TRBV10-3|-|-
TGTGCCATCAGTGAACAGGTACCAACCGGCAATCAGCCCCAGCATTTT
CAISEQVPTGNQPQHF
>TRBJ2-3|TRBV7-2|-|-
TGTGCCAGCAGCTCCCGGGAGTGGATGTCAGATACGCAGTATTTT
CASSSREWMSDTQYF
>TRBJ1-2|TRBV28|-|-
TGTGCCAGCACTGAAAGGGGGGGGAACTATGGCTACACCTTC
CASTERGGNYGYTF
>TRBJ2-1|TRBV7-3|TRBD2|-
TGTGCCAGCAGCTTCCGACCGACTAGCGGGGCGAACAATGAGCAGTTCTTC
CASSFRPTSGANNEQFF
>TRBJ1-5|TRBV4-2|-|few
TGTGCCAGCAGCCAAGGACGGGGTTATCAGCCCCAGCATTTT
CASSQGRGYQPQHF
>TRBJ2-7|TRBV4-3|TRBD1|-
TGCGCCAGCAGTGACAGGGATCGGGACGAGCAGTACTTC
CASSDRDRDEQYF
>TRBJ1-1|TRBV5-1|TRBD1|-
TGCGCCAGCAGCTTGGGGGCGACAGGGTCCACTGAAGCTTTCTTT
CASSLGATGSTEAFF
>TRBJ2-6|TRBV5-1|-|-
TGCGCCAGCAGATCTACAGGGAGTGGGGCCAACGTCCTGACTTTC
CASRSTGSGANVLTF
>TRBJ2-7|TRBV5-6|TRBD2|once
TGTGCCAGCAGCTATAGCGGGACCTACGAGCAGTACTTC
CASSYSGTYEQYF
>TRBJ2-2|TRBV19|-|-
TGTGCCAGTCAAGACAGAGGAGATGGGCCCGGGGAGCTGTTTTTT
CASQDRGDGPGELFF
>TRBJ1-5|TRBV4-3|TRBD1|-
TGCGCCAGCAGCCAGACAGGGATAAATCAGCCCCAGCATTTT
CASSQTGINQPQHF
>TRBJ2-2|TRBV7-5|-|-
TGTGCCAGAAGCTGCCTCGGCCCAGGGCGGGGCGGGGGGGGCCGAGCCGGGGAGCTGTTTTTT
CARSCLGPGRGGGGRAGELFF
>TRBJ2-1|TRBV15|-|-
TGTGCCACCAGCAGTGGGACTTCGTATTACAATGAGCAGTTCTTC
CATSSGTSYYNEQFF